This TCR beta chain was observed in a study of blood T cell repertoires in COVID-19. The wider study: Samples of COVID-19 (acute and convalescent) were obtained from the United States, Italy and Spain.

Per the original methods: It was from reference gene primer amplification that nucleated cell counts were estimated. Using immunoSEQ multiplex PCR, the repertoire was profiled, and TCRdb retains in-frame clones only, with some absent. D and trimming were read from the DNA, whereas the V and J calls and clone size are those reported in that table. Of under 450,000 clones listed, 70% to 90% were seen once; the top ten hold over 9.5%. The germline V gene has CDR1 MGHDK and CDR2 SYGVNS. V shed 3 bases and J shed 3 bases, with 9 bases lying between them. This CDR3 comprises 13 residues. The clonotype was recovered from a woman aged 45-65 years with COVID-19, enrolled during active disease. The sequenced material came from peripheral blood. The chain recombines TRBV25-1 with TRBJ2-7; no clear D gene. The CDR3 loop reads CASSESPLYEQYF. In DNA, the CDR3 is TGTGCCAGCAGTGAGAGTCCCCTCTACGAGCAGTACTTC.